These 13 T cell receptor beta chains were all obtained from the same sample, sequenced in a study of T cell responses to AZD1222 COVID-19 vaccine (dated by TCRdb to 2020 to 2023). Read against the paper, the sample's time point label means: baseline before first vaccination. Per the publication, the treatment or condition label means: meningococcal conjugate vaccine given as trial control. The method was the immunoSEQ multiplex PCR assay. This is the immuneACCESS table as TCRdb keeps it, with only in-frame sequences that have V and J called. A part of the clones is gone; compared with another copy, unresolved V genes explain less than half, and the rest is unexplained. This sample comprises about 160,000 clones, 90% to 95% of them detected only once. The ten top clones hold around 4.6% of the sample. The sample here was peripheral blood, taken on day 0 of MenACWY control vaccination. All receptors come from an adult in good health.

The J gene is TRBJ2-7, the V gene TRBV6-5, with 12 positions matching TRBD2. Germline values: CDR1 MNHEY, CDR2 SVGAGI. The CDR3 loop spans 16 amino acids. J gave up 3 bases and V 4 bases, and 7 bases lay outside the gene matches. The CDR3, as DNA: TGTGCCAGCAGTTCCCGATGGACTAGCGGGGTCTACGAGCAGTACTTC. Protein: CASSSRWTSGVYEQYF.

This rearrangement joins TRBV7-6 to TRBJ2-1; tentatively, D is TRBD1 (6 bases). CDR1 and CDR2 (germline): SGHVS, FNYEAQ. The CDR3 has 16 residues. Trimming cost V 5 bases and J 5 bases, with 19 bases left between them. The CDR3: CASSPQGLRGHNEQFF. CDR3 nucleotide sequence: TGTGCCAGCAGCCCACAGGGCCTCCGAGGTCACAATGAGCAGTTCTTC.

This clone occurred once. The chain couples TRBV19 to TRBJ2-3; 14 positions agree with TRBD2. Germline loops: CDR1 LNHDA, CDR2 SQIVND (reference sequence). This CDR3 region has 20 residues. Trimming at V came to 5 bases and at J to 2 bases, leaving 15 bases not matched to a gene. The CDR3 nucleotides are TGTGCCAGTAGTGGACCTCCGGGACTAGCGGGAGTGGGCCTCACAGATACGCAGTATTTT. This gives the protein CASSGPPGLAGVGLTDTQYF.

The rearrangement uses TRBV11-2 and TRBJ1-4; TRBD1 might be the D (6 bases). Germline CDR1 is SGHAT and CDR2 is FQNNGV. V was trimmed by 7 bases and J by 8 bases, leaving 23 bases between them. This CDR3 spans 16 amino acids. CDR3 region: CASTRRTGGRREKLFF. Here the CDR3 DNA reads TGTGCCAGCACCCGTCGCACGGGGGGGCGCCGGGAAAAACTGTTTTTT.

This sequence joins TRBV30 and TRBJ1-5; D not certain. The CDR3 consists of 13 residues. CDR1 and CDR2 (germline): GTSNPN, SVGIG (reference sequence). Between the trimmed V and J ends, which lost 4 bases and 0 bases, there was a span of 7 bases. The CDR3 coding sequence is TGTGCCTGGATGGATTATAGCAATCAGCCCCAGCATTTT. Its protein product is CAWMDYSNQPQHF. The full variable domain, in which reference TRBV30 and TRBJ1-5 provide the parts outside the CDR3, is SQTIHQWPATLVQPVGSPLSLECTVEGTSNPNLYWYRQAAGRGLQLLFYSVGIGQISSEVPQNLSASRPQDRQFILSSKKLLLSDSGFYLCAWMDYSNQPQHFGDGTRLSIL.

As DNA, the CDR3 is TGTGCCACCAGCTACAGGGAGACTGAAGCTTTCTTT. This codes for CATSYRETEAFF. The chain has TRBV15 and TRBJ1-1; TRBD1 might be the D (6 bases). The CDR3 has 12 amino acids. Germline CDR1 LNHNV, CDR2 YYDKDF (reference sequence). The ends were cut back, 5 bases at V and 5 bases at J, with 9 bases in the middle.

The chain carries TRBV4-2 and TRBJ1-4; possibly TRBD1 for D (5 bases). V was cut by 4 bases and J by 9 bases, with 15 bases left in between. CDR1 and CDR2 from the germline V gene are LGHNA and YNFKEQ. The CDR3 contains 14 residues. CDR3 residues: CASSPPGGRKKLFF. The CDR3 nucleotides read TGTGCCAGCAGCCCCCCGGGGGGGAGGAAAAAACTGTTTTTT.

The CDR3 here is CASSSSSGSSYEQYF. The DNA for the CDR3 is TGTGCCAGTAGTTCCTCAAGCGGGAGCTCCTACGAGCAGTACTTC. This chain joins TRBV19 and TRBJ2-7; 8 positions agree with TRBD2. This CDR3 comprises 15 residues. Germline lookup yields CDR1 LNHDA and CDR2 SQIVND (reference sequence). J gave up 0 bases and V 5 bases, and 6 bases lay outside the gene matches. The full variable domain, rest sourced from reference TRBV19 and TRBJ2-7, is DGGITQSPKYLFRKEGQNVTLSCEQNLNHDAMYWYRQDPGQGLRLIYYSQIVNDFQKGDIAEGYSVSREKKESFPLTVTSAQKNPTAFYLCASSSSSGSSYEQYFGPGTRLTVT.

V is TRBV7-8 and J is TRBJ2-7, with 8 positions matching TRBD1. Germline CDR1 reads SGHVS; CDR2 reads FQNEAQ. V dropped 5 bases and J dropped 0; count of bases not matched to a gene: 6. The CDR3 consists of 15 residues. CDR3 in amino acids: CASSLRTGLSYEQYF. For the CDR3, the DNA is TGTGCCAGCAGCCTTCGGACAGGGCTCTCCTACGAGCAGTACTTC.

The rearrangement joins TRBV6-5 to TRBJ1-3, with a possible D match to TRBD1 (5 bases). V lost 8 bases, J lost 0 bases, and 11 bases lay in between. This CDR3 region has 14 residues. The germline V gene has CDR1 MNHEY and CDR2 SVGAGI. The CDR3 loop reads CASGGLRSGNTIYF. The CDR3 DNA sequence: TGTGCCAGCGGGGGACTCCGCTCTGGAAACACCATATATTTT.

V and J are TRBV4-3 and TRBJ1-6; 7 bases are shared with TRBD1. The CDR3 sequence is 14 residues long. The V gene's germline CDR1 is LGHNA and CDR2 YSLEER. V was pared by 6 bases and J by 9 bases, with 8 bases of the junction left unmatched. CDR3 sequence: CASSNRGPGSPLHF. CDR3 DNA: TGCGCCAGCAGTAACAGGGGCCCGGGTTCACCCCTCCACTTT.

The chain has TRBV18 and TRBJ2-3, with 9 bases matching TRBD2. V was pared by 3 bases and J by 1 base, with 5 bases of the junction left unmatched. The germline V gene encodes CDR1 KGHSH and CDR2 LQKENI. The CDR3 contains 16 residues. CDR3 region: CASSPALAGRTDTQYF. Written as DNA, the CDR3 is TGTGCCAGCTCACCGGCACTAGCGGGCCGCACAGATACGCAGTATTTT.

The chain has TRBV25-1 and TRBJ1-2; TRBD1 matches at 7 bases. The CDR3 has 15 amino acids. The germline V gene has CDR1 MGHDK and CDR2 SYGVNS. V lost 4 bases and J lost 2; bases outside the gene matches: 7. The CDR3 region is CASSGLKGANYGYTF. The CDR3 nucleotides are TGTGCCAGCAGTGGCCTGAAGGGGGCCAACTATGGCTACACCTTC.